The rows below give T cell receptor beta chains drawn from one sample of a study of cytomegalovirus exposure and HLA in healthy donors. The repertoire was sequenced with immunoSEQ multiplex PCR; TCRdb's copy has only in-frame clones and lacks some. Among under 200,000 clones, approximately 85% were seen once, and the ten largest hold 0.95% to 1%. The sequenced material came from PBMCs. The receptor set was obtained from a girl aged 2-10 years in good health and CMV-seropositive. CDR3s include the opening cysteine and the closing phenylalanine or tryptophan.

V gene	J gene	CDR3 protein
TRBV28	TRBJ2-7	CASKRDTRPYEQYF
TRBV28	TRBJ2-3	CASSPTSTDTQYF
TRBV30	TRBJ1-6	CAWSPPGQPTSPLHF
TRBV5-1	TRBJ2-7	CASSFGDSSYEQYF
TRBV6-1	TRBJ2-7	CASSESSWGDEQYF
TRBV30	TRBJ2-1	CAWSVSTGSGFF
TRBV7-9	TRBJ1-3	CASNPGSYSGNTIYF
TRBV9	TRBJ1-1	CASSRTGMNTEAFF
TRBV27	TRBJ1-4	CASSSLGSNEKLFF
TRBV2	TRBJ2-7	CASRLQGGDTYEQYF
TRBV30	TRBJ2-5	CAWSVQGLATRHQETQYF
TRBV5-1	TRBJ2-1	CASSTGLEYNEQFF
TRBV4-2	TRBJ2-5	CASSQSSYETQYF
TRBV5-1	TRBJ2-2	CASSEWTGQSNTGELFF
TRBV30	TRBJ2-5	CAWSPLAGVRETQYF
TRBV6-6	TRBJ2-2	CASSYRGMAGELFF
TRBV5-5	TRBJ2-7	CASSWTGGSYEQYF
TRBV7-7	TRBJ1-5	CASDSNSNQPQHF
TRBV4-2	TRBJ2-6	CASSQDRQRAGANVLTF
TRBV19	TRBJ2-3	CASSIGPGDTQYF
TRBV27	TRBJ2-1	CASSLRLAGGMYNEQFF
TRBV7-2	TRBJ2-7	CASSPLLGSYEQYF
TRBV29-1	TRBJ2-1	CSVGPTGKVSYNEQFF
TRBV15	TRBJ2-3	CATSIRTSLYDTQYF
TRBV15	TRBJ2-5	CATSRVRETQYF
TRBV15	TRBJ2-3	CATSGDRGRMADTQYF
TRBV5-1	TRBJ1-2	CASSSTDGYTF
TRBV5-1	TRBJ2-1	CASSLGSSTGGGNEQFF
TRBV4-1	TRBJ2-7	CASSQGGGGTYEQYF
TRBV30	TRBJ2-5	CAWSTSGEETQYF
TRBV30	TRBJ1-1	CAWKDREAFF
TRBV7-9	TRBJ1-4	CASSYRFTDEKLFF
TRBV7-8	TRBJ1-3	CASSLKGWASGNTIYF
TRBV5-4	TRBJ2-7	CASSSDLNFLDEQYF
TRBV28	TRBJ2-1	CASSTILRGYNEQFF
TRBV11-2	TRBJ1-2	CASSPRSGYGYTF
TRBV7-9	TRBJ1-1	CASTPAAKAYMNTEAFF
TRBV14	TRBJ1-5	CASSQEGGYSNQPQHF
TRBV9	TRBJ2-3	CASSVGSRGTDTQYF
TRBV15	TRBJ1-5	CATSRDGGRGSNQPQHF
TRBV4-1	TRBJ1-6	CASSDGTAGPLTSYNSPLHF
TRBV7-9	TRBJ1-2	CASSPSRQLPYGYTF
TRBV10-3	TRBJ1-2	CAISDRVSNGYTF
TRBV7-9	TRBJ1-1	CASSFGPMNTEAFF
TRBV13	TRBJ2-7	CASSPSYEQYF
TRBV30	TRBJ2-7	CAYGQGRDEQYF
TRBV4-1	TRBJ1-2	CASSQPGQGRAYGYTF
TRBV5-1	TRBJ2-1	CASSPDRVRNEQFF
TRBV5-1	TRBJ1-1	CASSLGMNTEAFF
TRBV13	TRBJ2-3	CASSPPSGGPKDTQYF
TRBV4-2	TRBJ1-2	CASSQVGGSNYGYPF
TRBV28	TRBJ1-2	CASREGVNLYGYTF
TRBV11-1	TRBJ2-7	CASSLSTSGYEQYF
TRBV30	TRBJ2-2	CAWKQGPPTGELFF
TRBV27	TRBJ2-5	CASRVTSGETQYF
TRBV6-6	TRBJ1-3	CASSYGWQGGNTIYF
TRBV7-6	TRBJ2-7	CASSLGLASASYEQYF
TRBV11-2	TRBJ2-1	CASSFGGQRYNEQFF